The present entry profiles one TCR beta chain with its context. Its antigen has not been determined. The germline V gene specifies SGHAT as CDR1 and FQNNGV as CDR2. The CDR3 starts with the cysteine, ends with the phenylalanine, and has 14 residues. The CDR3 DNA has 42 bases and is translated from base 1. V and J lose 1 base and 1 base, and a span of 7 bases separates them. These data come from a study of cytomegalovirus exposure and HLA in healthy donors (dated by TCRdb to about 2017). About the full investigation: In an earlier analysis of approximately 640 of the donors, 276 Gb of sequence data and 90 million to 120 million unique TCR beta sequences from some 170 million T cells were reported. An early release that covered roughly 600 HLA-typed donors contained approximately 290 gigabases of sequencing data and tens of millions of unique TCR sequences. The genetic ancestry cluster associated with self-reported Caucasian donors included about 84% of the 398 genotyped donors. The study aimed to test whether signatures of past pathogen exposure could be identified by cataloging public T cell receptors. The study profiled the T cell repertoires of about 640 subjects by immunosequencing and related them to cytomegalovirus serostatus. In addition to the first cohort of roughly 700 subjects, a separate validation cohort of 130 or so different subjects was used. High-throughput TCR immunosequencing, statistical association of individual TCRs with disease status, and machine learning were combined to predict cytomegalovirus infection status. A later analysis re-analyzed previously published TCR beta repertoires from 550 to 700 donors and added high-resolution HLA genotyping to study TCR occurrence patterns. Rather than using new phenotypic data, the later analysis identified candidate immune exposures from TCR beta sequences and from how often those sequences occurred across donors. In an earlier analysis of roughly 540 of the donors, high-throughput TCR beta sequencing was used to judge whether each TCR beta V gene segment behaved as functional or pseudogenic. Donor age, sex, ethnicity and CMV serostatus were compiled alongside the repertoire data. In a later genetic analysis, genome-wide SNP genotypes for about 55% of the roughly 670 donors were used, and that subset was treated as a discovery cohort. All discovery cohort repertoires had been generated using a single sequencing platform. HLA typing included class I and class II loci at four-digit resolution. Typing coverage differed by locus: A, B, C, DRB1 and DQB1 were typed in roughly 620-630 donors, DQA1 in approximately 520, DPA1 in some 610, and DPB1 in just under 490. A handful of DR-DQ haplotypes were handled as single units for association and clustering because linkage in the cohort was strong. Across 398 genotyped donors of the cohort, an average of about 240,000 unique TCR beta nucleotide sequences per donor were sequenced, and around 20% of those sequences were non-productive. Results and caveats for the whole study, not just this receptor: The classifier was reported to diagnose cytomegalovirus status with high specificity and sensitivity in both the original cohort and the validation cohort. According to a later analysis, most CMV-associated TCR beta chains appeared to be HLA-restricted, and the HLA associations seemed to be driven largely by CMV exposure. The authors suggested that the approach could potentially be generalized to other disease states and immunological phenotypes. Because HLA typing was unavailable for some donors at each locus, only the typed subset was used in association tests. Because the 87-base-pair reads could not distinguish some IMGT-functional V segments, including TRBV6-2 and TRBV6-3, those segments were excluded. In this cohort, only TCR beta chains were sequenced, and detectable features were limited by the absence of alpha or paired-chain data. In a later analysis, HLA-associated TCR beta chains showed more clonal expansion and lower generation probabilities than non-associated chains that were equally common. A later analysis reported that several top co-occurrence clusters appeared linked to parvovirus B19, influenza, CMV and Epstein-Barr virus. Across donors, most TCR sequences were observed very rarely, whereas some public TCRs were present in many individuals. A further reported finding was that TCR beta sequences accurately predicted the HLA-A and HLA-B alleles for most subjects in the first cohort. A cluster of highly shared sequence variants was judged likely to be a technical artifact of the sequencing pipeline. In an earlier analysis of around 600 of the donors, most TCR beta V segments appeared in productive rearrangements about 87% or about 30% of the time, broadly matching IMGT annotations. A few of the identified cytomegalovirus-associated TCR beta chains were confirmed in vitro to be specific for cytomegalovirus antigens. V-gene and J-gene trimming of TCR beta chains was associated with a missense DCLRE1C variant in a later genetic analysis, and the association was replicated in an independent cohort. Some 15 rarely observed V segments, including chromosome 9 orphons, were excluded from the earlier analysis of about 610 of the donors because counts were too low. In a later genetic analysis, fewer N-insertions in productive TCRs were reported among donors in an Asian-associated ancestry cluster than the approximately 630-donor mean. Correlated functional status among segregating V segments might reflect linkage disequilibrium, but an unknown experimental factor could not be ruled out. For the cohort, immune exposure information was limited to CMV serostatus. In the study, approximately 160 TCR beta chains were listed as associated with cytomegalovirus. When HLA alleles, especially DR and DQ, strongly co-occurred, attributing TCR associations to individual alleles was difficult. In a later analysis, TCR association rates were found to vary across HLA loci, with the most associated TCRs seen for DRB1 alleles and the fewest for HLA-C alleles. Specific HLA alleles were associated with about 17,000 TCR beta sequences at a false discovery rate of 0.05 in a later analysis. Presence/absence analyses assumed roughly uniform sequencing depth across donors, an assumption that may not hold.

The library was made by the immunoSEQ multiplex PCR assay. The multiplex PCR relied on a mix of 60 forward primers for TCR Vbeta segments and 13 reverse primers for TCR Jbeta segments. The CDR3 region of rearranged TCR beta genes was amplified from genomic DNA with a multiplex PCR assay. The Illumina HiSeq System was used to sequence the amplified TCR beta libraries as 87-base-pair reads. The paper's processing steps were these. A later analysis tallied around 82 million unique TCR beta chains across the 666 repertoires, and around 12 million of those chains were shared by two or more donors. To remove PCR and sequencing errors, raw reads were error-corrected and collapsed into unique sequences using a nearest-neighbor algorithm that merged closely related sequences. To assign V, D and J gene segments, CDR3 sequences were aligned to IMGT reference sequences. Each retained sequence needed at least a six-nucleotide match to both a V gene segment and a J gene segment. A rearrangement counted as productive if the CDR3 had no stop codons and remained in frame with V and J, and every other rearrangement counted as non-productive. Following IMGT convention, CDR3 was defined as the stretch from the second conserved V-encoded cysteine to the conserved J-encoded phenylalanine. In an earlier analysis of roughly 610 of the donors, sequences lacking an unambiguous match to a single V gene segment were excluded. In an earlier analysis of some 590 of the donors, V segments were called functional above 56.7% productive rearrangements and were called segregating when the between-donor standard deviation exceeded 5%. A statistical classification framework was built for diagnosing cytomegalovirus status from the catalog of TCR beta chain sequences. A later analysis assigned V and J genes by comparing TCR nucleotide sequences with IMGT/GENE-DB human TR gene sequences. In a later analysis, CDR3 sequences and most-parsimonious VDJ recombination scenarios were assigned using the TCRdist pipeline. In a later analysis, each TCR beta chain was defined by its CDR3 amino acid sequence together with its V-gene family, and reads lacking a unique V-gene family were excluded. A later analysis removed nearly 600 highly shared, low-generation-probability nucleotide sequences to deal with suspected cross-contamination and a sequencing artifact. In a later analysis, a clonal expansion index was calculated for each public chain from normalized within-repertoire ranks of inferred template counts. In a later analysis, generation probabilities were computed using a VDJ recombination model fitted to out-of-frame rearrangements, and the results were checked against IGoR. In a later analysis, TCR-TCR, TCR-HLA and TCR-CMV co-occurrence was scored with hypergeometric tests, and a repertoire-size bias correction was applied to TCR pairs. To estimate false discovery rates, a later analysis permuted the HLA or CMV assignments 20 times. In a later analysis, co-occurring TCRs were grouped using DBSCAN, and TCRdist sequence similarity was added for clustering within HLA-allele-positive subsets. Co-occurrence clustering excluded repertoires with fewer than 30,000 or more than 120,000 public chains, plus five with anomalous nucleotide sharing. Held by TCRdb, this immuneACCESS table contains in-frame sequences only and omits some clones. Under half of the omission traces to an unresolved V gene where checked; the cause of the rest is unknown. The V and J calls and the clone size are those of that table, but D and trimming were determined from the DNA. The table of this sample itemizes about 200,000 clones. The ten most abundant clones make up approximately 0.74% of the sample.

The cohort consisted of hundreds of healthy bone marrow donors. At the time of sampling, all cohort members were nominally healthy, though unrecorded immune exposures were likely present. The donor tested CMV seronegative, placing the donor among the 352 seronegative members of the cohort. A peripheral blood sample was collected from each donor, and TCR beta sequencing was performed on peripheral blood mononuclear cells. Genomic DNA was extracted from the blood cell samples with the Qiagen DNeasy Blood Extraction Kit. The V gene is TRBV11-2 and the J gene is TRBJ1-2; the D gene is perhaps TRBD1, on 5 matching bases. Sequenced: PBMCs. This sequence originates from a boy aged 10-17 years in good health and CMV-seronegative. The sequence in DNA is TGTGCCAGCAGCTTAGGGGGCAGTAACTATGGCTACACCTTC. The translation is CASSLGGSNYGYTF.